This T cell receptor delta chain was recovered during a study of gamma delta lymphoproliferative disorders and STAT genes. Overall study: The LymphoTrack Dx TCRG Assay amplified gamma chains from at least 50 ng of genomic DNA. For the delta chain, EuroClonality-NGS standard procedure was applied. Study-level points and caveats: Patient-control comparisons may be limited by differing T cell maturation stages.

The CDR3 runs to 20 residues. Germline CDR1 GEAIGNYY, CDR2 EKD. TCRdb used CATT to re-call clones from the multiplex PCR reads. The sample consists of 3,300 or so delta-chain clones, more than 0.95% of them appearing once. On this clone: The antigen is unknown. This is likely an artifact of a read error, given a far larger clone one base away. Other DNA sequences in the same sample also yield this CDR3.

PBMCs from patients and controls supplied the genomic DNA for sequencing. Age- and sex-matched healthy adult donors provided control blood. The chain links TRDV2 to TRDJ1; D is perhaps TRDD3 (7 bases). The sequenced sample was blood. The clonotype comes from a human donor in good health. CDR3 amino acids: CACDTVGPHPTGDSPDKLIF. CDR3 sequence (DNA): TGTGCCTGTGACACCGTCGGGCCTCATCCTACTGGGGATAGTCCCGATAAGCTCATCTTT.